The 27 T cell receptor beta chains in this list originate from one sample, sequenced in a study of blood T cell repertoires in COVID-19. Some clones are missing from TCRdb's copy, which holds only in-frame ones; the method was immunoSEQ multiplex PCR. The sample shows roughly 230,000 clones, about 90% of them seen only once. The specimen sequenced was peripheral blood. Receptor source: a woman in her sixties or seventies with COVID-19, enrolled during active disease.

The chain joins TRBV5-4 to TRBJ1-1; 9 bases map to TRBD1. The ends lost 5 bases at V and 7 bases at J; junction bases unmatched: 6. CDR3 size: 13 residues. Germline-derived CDR1 and CDR2 are SGHNT and YYREEE (reference sequence). The CDR3 reads CASSSTGGGEAFF. DNA of the CDR3: TGTGCCAGCAGTTCCACAGGGGGCGGTGAAGCTTTCTTT. Together with reference TRBV5-4 and TRBJ1-1, the CDR3 gives the full variable domain: ETGVTQSPTHLIKTRGQQVTLRCSSQSGHNTVSWYQQALGQGPQFIFQYYREEENGRGNFPPRFSGLQFPNYSSELNVNALELDDSALYLCASSSTGGGEAFFGQGTRLTVV.

The J gene is TRBJ1-1, the V gene TRBV19; the D is unclear. This CDR3 is built from 13 residues. CDR1 and CDR2 (germline): LNHDA, SQIVND (reference sequence). V was trimmed by 5 bases and J by 4 bases, leaving 11 bases between them. Written as DNA, the CDR3 is TGTGCCAGTAGTTCCCGGGTCTTCACTGAAGCTTTCTTT. Translating it yields CASSSRVFTEAFF.

This clone came up a few times. This chain connects TRBV28 to TRBJ1-1, with D possibly being TRBD1 (6 bases). The germline V gene has CDR1 MDHEN and CDR2 SYDVKM. Trimming cost V 5 bases and J 2 bases, with 15 bases left between them. The CDR3 is 15 residues long. The CDR3 region is CASSLAGQPNTEAFF. Written as DNA, the CDR3 is TGTGCCAGCAGTCTAGCGGGACAACCTAACACTGAAGCTTTCTTT.

The genes are TRBV6-2 or TRBV6-3 and TRBJ2-2, with 7 bases identical to TRBD1. J gave up 3 bases and V 4 bases, and 11 bases lay outside the gene matches. This CDR3 contains 17 residues. CDR1 MNHEY and CDR2 SVGEGT come from the germline V gene. This CDR3 reads CASSSDRWIGDTGELFF. CDR3 nucleotides: TGTGCCAGCAGTTCGGACAGGTGGATTGGGGACACCGGGGAGCTGTTTTTT.

The gene calls are TRBV7-2 and TRBJ1-6, with 9 bases that match TRBD1. This CDR3 has 15 amino acids. Germline assignment: CDR1 SGHTA and CDR2 FQGNSA. V lost 5 bases and J lost 7; bases outside the gene matches: 6. CDR3 nucleotide sequence: TGTGCCAGCAGCGCCCGACAGGGGGAGAATTCACCCCTCCACTTT. Its translation is CASSARQGENSPLHF.

This chain connects TRBV10-3 to TRBJ1-6; D unclear. The CDR3 runs to 15 residues. V shed 0 bases and J shed 9 bases, with 12 bases lying between them. Germline V gene lookup returns CDR1 ENHRY and CDR2 SYGVKD. This CDR3 is CAISESGSRSSPLHF. Written as DNA, the CDR3 is TGTGCCATCAGTGAGTCTGGGAGTAGAAGTTCACCCCTCCACTTT.

The chain combines TRBV21-1 with TRBJ1-1. TRBV21-1 is marked as a pseudogene. The CDR3 totals 16 residues. Written as DNA, the CDR3 is TGTGCCAGCAGCAAAGCATGTCGGGGGGGAAACACTGAAGCTTTCTTT. This sequence encodes CASSKACRGGNTEAFF.

The gene calls are TRBV6-5 and TRBJ2-5; 9 bases align to TRBD2. Germline assignment: CDR1 MNHEY and CDR2 SVGAGI. The CDR3 contains 15 residues. V dropped 5 bases and J dropped 7; count of bases not matched to a gene: 11. The CDR3 loop is CASSTEGLAFGTQYF. The DNA of the CDR3 is TGTGCCAGCAGTACAGAGGGACTAGCCTTCGGGACCCAGTACTTC.

This clone was observed a few times. This chain connects TRBV7-3 to TRBJ2-7; maybe TRBD1 (6 bases). Germline CDR1 reads SGHTA; CDR2 reads FQGTGA. The CDR3 length is 13 residues. The V end lost 5 bases, the J end lost 1 base, and 9 bases lay between the germline ends. The CDR3 reads CASSIQGSYEQYF. CDR3 coding DNA: TGTGCCAGCAGCATACAGGGTTCCTACGAGCAGTACTTC.

This clone has a handful of counts. This sequence joins TRBV5-1 and TRBJ2-7, with D possibly being TRBD1 (6 bases). Germline-derived CDR1 and CDR2 are SGHRS and YFSETQ. The germline V and J ends were trimmed by 4 bases and 0 bases, with 14 bases remaining between them. This CDR3 is built from 15 residues. This CDR3 reads CASSLDRSLSYEQYF. The DNA for the CDR3 is TGCGCCAGCAGCCTCGACAGGTCCCTCTCCTACGAGCAGTACTTC.

This sequence joins TRBV4-3 and TRBJ2-5; D is perhaps TRBD1 (5 bases). The germline gives CDR1 LGHNA, CDR2 YSLEER. The CDR3 covers 16 residues. V gave up 0 bases and J gave up 2 bases, with 13 bases separating them. CDR3 bases: TGCGCCAGCAGCCAAGATCGGTGGACACCTCAAGAGACCCAGTACTTC. Residues: CASSQDRWTPQETQYF.

This chain links TRBV4-1 with TRBJ1-4; 9 positions match TRBD1. Germline lookup yields CDR1 MGHRA and CDR2 YSYEKL. V shed 4 bases, J shed 5 bases, and the junction held 5 bases outside the gene matches. This CDR3 has 15 amino acids. CDR3: CASSRAGTGNEKLFF. The CDR3 nucleotides are TGCGCCAGCAGCCGGGCCGGGACAGGGAATGAAAAACTGTTTTTT.

The chain carries TRBV6-2 or TRBV6-3 and TRBJ1-5, with 7 positions matching TRBD1. The CDR3 contains 15 residues. The junction had 4 bases not matched to a gene; V was cut back by 2 bases and J by 3 bases. Looked up from germline, CDR1 is MNHEY and CDR2 is SVGEGT. CDR3 sequence: CASSYTDRVNQPQHF. The CDR3 DNA sequence: TGTGCCAGCAGTTACACCGACAGGGTCAATCAGCCCCAGCATTTT.

The chain combines TRBV6-5 with TRBJ1-2; 8 nucleotides line up with TRBD1. V was pared by 4 bases and J by 4 bases, with 5 bases of the junction left unmatched. Germline-derived CDR1 and CDR2 are MNHEY and SVGAGI. The CDR3 is 14 residues long. The CDR3 here is CASSLQGGTYGYTF. The CDR3 region has the DNA TGTGCCAGCAGTTTACAGGGGGGAACCTATGGCTACACCTTC.

V usage is TRBV9 and J usage is TRBJ1-1; D unresolved. V shed 1 base and J shed 5 bases, with 15 bases lying between them. The CDR3 is 15 amino acids. Looked up from germline, CDR1 is SGDLS and CDR2 is YYNGEE. The CDR3 DNA sequence: TGTGCCAGCAGCGTAAGCGGCGATCGGGTAACTGAAGCTTTCTTT. Protein: CASSVSGDRVTEAFF.

This rearrangement joins TRBV19 to TRBJ1-4; D remains unclear. The germline V gene encodes CDR1 LNHDA and CDR2 SQIVND (reference sequence). Trimming cost V 3 bases and J 8 bases, with 10 bases left between them. This CDR3 is 13 amino acids long. The CDR3 is CASSILSAEKLFF. In DNA form, the CDR3 reads TGTGCCAGTAGTATCCTTAGCGCCGAAAAACTGTTTTTT.

V and J are TRBV11-3 and TRBJ2-5, with 16 bases aligning to TRBD2. There are 16 residues in the CDR3. The germline gives CDR1 SGHNT, CDR2 YENEEA. With 5 bases clipped from V and 5 bases from J, the junction kept 5 bases outside the gene matches. CDR3 coding DNA: TGTGCCAGCAGCCCGGGACTAGCGGGGGGGCTGGAGACCCAGTACTTC. It specifies CASSPGLAGGLETQYF. Supplemented by reference TRBV11-3 and TRBJ2-5, the full variable domain reads EAGVVQSPRYKIIEKKQPVAFWCNPISGHNTLYWYLQNLGQGPELLIRYENEEAVDDSQLPKDRFSAERLKGVDSTLKIQPAELGDSAVYLCASSPGLAGGLETQYFGPGTRLLVL.

This chain uses TRBV6-5 with TRBJ1-2; D is uncertain. The CDR3 spans 14 residues. With 7 bases removed from V and 7 bases from J, the gap between germline ends came to 19 bases. CDR1 is MNHEY and CDR2 is SVGAGI in the germline V gene. The CDR3 loop reads CASIHRGPGVGYTF. CDR3 sequence (DNA): TGTGCCAGCATCCACCGGGGTCCCGGAGTTGGCTACACCTTC.

The chain is built from TRBV13 and TRBJ1-1; TRBD1 matches at 7 bases. Per germline, CDR1 PRHDT and CDR2 FYEKMQ (reference sequence). CDR3 length: 14 residues. V shed 6 bases and J 1 base; nucleotides not matched to a gene: 5. The CDR3 is CASSPGGPNTEAFF. The DNA of the CDR3 is TGTGCCAGCAGTCCAGGGGGTCCGAACACTGAAGCTTTCTTT.

This clone was observed a handful of times. J is TRBJ1-5 and V is TRBV29-1, with a tentative D call TRBD1 (5 bases). V shed 4 bases and J shed 3 bases, with 10 bases lying between them. CDR1 is SQVTM, CDR2 ANQGSEA, per germline. This CDR3 has 13 amino acids. Written as DNA, the CDR3 is TGCAGCGTTGCATGGGGGGTCAATCAGCCCCAGCATTTT. Protein sequence: CSVAWGVNQPQHF.

The genes are TRBV15 and TRBJ2-7; 7 bases map to TRBD1. The J segment lost 4 bases and the V segment lost 3 bases, leaving 9 bases of the junction unmatched. Per the germline V gene, CDR1 is LNHNV and CDR2 is YYDKDF (reference sequence). The CDR3 extends over 15 amino acids. The CDR3 DNA reads as TGTGCCACCAGCAGCCGACAGGGTATTGGGTACGAGCAGTACTTC. As protein: CATSSRQGIGYEQYF. Based on the CDR3 plus reference TRBV15 and TRBJ2-7, the full variable domain is DAMVIQNPRYQVTQFGKPVTLSCSQTLNHNVMYWYQQKSSQAPKLLFHYYDKDFNNEADTPDNFQSRRPNTSFCFLDIRSPGLGDTAMYLCATSSRQGIGYEQYFGPGTRLTVT.

The chain employs TRBV4-3 and TRBJ1-2, with D tentatively TRBD1 (6 bases). The length of the CDR3 is 14 residues. Trimming pared 1 base from V and 0 bases from J, leaving 6 bases between. Germline assignment: CDR1 LGHNA and CDR2 YSLEER. For the CDR3, the DNA is TGCGCCAGCAGCCAAGGGACAGCTAACTATGGCTACACCTTC. It yields the protein CASSQGTANYGYTF.

The chain has TRBV19 and TRBJ2-1; 9 bases match TRBD1. The ends lost 8 bases at V and 4 bases at J; junction bases unmatched: 12. Germline-derived CDR1 and CDR2 are LNHDA and SQIVND (reference sequence). CDR3 length: 16 amino acids. The CDR3 bases are TGTGCCAGTCACTCCCGGGGGGACAGGGTGTACAATGAGCAGTTCTTC. It is translated as CASHSRGDRVYNEQFF. The full variable domain, its missing parts supplied by reference TRBV19 and TRBJ2-1, is DGGITQSPKYLFRKEGQNVTLSCEQNLNHDAMYWYRQDPGQGLRLIYYSQIVNDFQKGDIAEGYSVSREKKESFPLTVTSAQKNPTAFYLCASHSRGDRVYNEQFFGPGTRLTVL.

The chain is built from TRBV19 and TRBJ2-3, with TRBD1 matching over 7 bases. Losses at the gene ends were 6 bases for V and 3 bases for J; bases not matched to a gene: 12. CDR3 size: 16 residues. The germline V gene has CDR1 LNHDA and CDR2 SQIVND (reference sequence). The CDR3 nucleotides are TGTGCCAGTAGCAGAAGACAGGGTAGGCCGACAGATACGCAGTATTTT. This translates into CASSRRQGRPTDTQYF.

The genes are TRBV2 and TRBJ1-1, with D hard to call. The CDR3 is 11 residues long. The germline gives CDR1 SNHLY, CDR2 FYNNEI. Trimming left V 8 bases short and J 3 bases short, with 7 bases between. The CDR3 region has the DNA TGTGCCAGCCAACTGGACACTGAAGCTTTCTTT. Amino acids: CASQLDTEAFF.

This clone showed up just once. The V call is TRBV11-3, the J call TRBJ2-6; 9 bases align to TRBD1. V shed 3 bases and J 0 bases; nucleotides not matched to a gene: 3. The CDR3 sequence is 17 residues long. The germline V gene has CDR1 SGHNT and CDR2 YENEEA. The chain's CDR3 is CASSLGQGSSGANVLTF. CDR3 DNA sequence: TGTGCCAGCAGCTTGGGACAGGGTAGCTCTGGGGCCAACGTCCTGACTTTC.

This chain links TRBV7-2 with TRBJ1-5; TRBD1 is a possible D gene (5 bases). Trimming took off 5 bases at V and 9 bases at J, with 14 bases between the two ends. Germline CDR1 and CDR2: SGHTA and FQGNSA. The CDR3 is 13 residues long. The CDR3 region has the DNA TGTGCCAGCAGCCAGACAGTCCAGGGGCCCCAGCATTTT. It codes for CASSQTVQGPQHF.